This T cell receptor beta chain was retrieved from a study of Tregs in tolerant kidney transplant recipients. Study-level findings and limits: Expanding Tregs on activated donor B cells appeared to best identify donor-specific TCRbeta clones. The small number of patients limits these findings pending further validation.

Produced via immunoSEQ multiplex PCR; TCRdb's table is partial and in-frame only. The top ten hold around 0.68% of the sample, which has under 300,000 clones, approximately 83% seen once. The CDR3 loop spans 14 amino acids. V was clipped by 2 bases and J by 3 bases, with 11 bases between them. Germline CDR1 is LNHDA and CDR2 is SQIVND (reference sequence). Remarks on this clone: Its antigen remains unidentified.

Unstimulated regulatory T cells (CD4+CD25+CD127-), CD4+CD25- non-regulatory cells, CD4 and CD8 cells were FACS-sorted from thawed PBMCs. This sequence joins TRBV19 and TRBJ2-7; TRBD1 might be the D (5 bases). The receptor was derived from a human donor in good health. Sequencing was carried out using CD4+ T cells from blood. CDR3 DNA sequence: TGTGCCAGTAGTATAACTGGGGCCCTCTACGAGCAGTACTTC. Translating it yields CASSITGALYEQYF.